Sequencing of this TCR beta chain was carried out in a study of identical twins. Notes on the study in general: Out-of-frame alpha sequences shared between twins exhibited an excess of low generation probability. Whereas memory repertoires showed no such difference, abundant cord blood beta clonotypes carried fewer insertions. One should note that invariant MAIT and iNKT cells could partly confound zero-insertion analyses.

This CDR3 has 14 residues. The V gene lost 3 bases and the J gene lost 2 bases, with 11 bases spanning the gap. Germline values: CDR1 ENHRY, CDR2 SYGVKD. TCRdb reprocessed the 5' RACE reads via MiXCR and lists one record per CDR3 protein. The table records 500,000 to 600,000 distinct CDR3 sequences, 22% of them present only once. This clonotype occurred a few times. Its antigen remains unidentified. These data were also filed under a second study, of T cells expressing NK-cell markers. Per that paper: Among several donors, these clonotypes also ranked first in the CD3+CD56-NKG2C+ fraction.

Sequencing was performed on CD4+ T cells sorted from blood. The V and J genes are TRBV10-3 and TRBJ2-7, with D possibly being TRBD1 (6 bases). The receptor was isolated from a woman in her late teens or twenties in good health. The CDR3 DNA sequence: TGTGCCATCAGTGACGGACAGTTCACCTACGAGCAGTACTTC. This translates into CAISDGQFTYEQYF.